This T cell receptor beta chain came from a study of blood T cells in healthy people across ages. A J-beta primer mix and a sample-barcoded 5' primer were used in a second PCR of roughly 6 to 11 cycles. Every single cDNA molecule received a tag from a template-switch adaptor with 12 random nucleotides. TCRdb re-analysed the 5' RACE reads in MiXCR, keeping a single row per CDR3 protein. The data contain 650,000 to 950,000 distinct CDR3 sequences, around 45% of them singletons. This clonotype was picked up many times. Losses at the gene ends were 4 bases for V and 1 base for J; bases not matched to a gene: 8. The length of the CDR3 is 15 residues. In germline, CDR1 is DFQATT, CDR2 SNEGSKA (reference sequence).

This TCR was sampled from a man aged 60-69 years in good health. J is TRBJ2-7 and V is TRBV20-1, with 9 bases matching TRBD2. The sample comprised blood. CDR3 coding DNA: TGCAGTGCTAACACCGGGACTAGCCTATCCTACGAGCAGTACTTC. It encodes CSANTGTSLSYEQYF.